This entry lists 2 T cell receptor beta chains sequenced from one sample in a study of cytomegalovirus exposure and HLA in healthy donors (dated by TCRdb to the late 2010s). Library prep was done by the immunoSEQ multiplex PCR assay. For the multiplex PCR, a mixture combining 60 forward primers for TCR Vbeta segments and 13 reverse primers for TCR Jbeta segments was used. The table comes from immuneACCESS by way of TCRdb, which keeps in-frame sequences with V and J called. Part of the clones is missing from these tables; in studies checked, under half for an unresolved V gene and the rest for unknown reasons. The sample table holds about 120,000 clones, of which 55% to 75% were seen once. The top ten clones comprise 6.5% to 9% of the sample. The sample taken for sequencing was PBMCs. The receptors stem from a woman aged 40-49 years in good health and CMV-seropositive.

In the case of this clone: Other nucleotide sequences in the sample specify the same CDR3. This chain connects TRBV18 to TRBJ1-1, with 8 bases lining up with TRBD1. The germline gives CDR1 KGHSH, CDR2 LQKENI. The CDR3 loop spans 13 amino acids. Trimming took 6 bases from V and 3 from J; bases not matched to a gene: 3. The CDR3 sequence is CASSPTGDTEAFF. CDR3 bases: TGTGCCAGCTCTCCGACAGGGGACACTGAAGCTTTCTTT.

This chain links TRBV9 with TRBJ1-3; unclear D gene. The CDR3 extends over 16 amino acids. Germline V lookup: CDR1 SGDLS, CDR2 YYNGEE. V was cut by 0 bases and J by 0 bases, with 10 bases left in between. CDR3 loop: CASSVEGRSSGNTIYF. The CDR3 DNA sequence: TGTGCCAGCAGCGTAGAAGGTAGGAGCTCTGGAAACACCATATATTTT.